These 29 T cell receptor beta chains were all obtained from the same sample, sequenced in a study of beta chain features in type 1 diabetes. The study reverse transcribed the entire isolated RNA, so it sequenced expressed TCRB transcripts. Assay used: immunoSEQ multiplex PCR; TCRdb lists only in-frame clones, some missing. The data show roughly 140,000 clones, about 7% seen once. The sequencing input was central memory CD4+ T cells from blood. The receptors shown here come from a woman in her twenties or thirties in good health.

This clone was seen a handful of times. The genes are TRBV19 and TRBJ2-1, with 9 bases fitting TRBD1. CDR1 is LNHDA, CDR2 SQIVND, per germline (reference sequence). CDR3 length: 14 amino acids. The V segment lost 5 bases and the J segment 7 bases; nucleotides outside the gene matches: 6. The chain's CDR3 is CASSRDRVSNEQFF. CDR3 DNA: TGTGCCAGTAGTCGGGACAGGGTTTCTAATGAGCAGTTCTTC.

This clone was seen ten or more times. The chain is built from TRBV28 and TRBJ2-3; 10 nucleotides align to TRBD2. V was clipped by 10 bases and J by 5 bases; unmatched bases: 3. The germline V gene encodes CDR1 MDHEN and CDR2 SYDVKM. The CDR3 totals 12 residues. As DNA, the CDR3 is TGTGCCACAGCGGGAGGGGTAGATACGCAGTATTTT. It codes for CATAGGVDTQYF.

This clone was found many times. This rearrangement joins TRBV19 to TRBJ2-1; the match to TRBD1 covers 8 bases. Germline V gives CDR1 LNHDA, CDR2 SQIVND (reference sequence). This CDR3 has 13 residues. V lost 4 bases and J lost 10; bases outside the gene matches: 6. The CDR3 protein is CASSTTGGGEQFF. The CDR3 DNA reads TGTGCCAGTAGTACAACAGGGGGAGGCGAGCAGTTCTTC.

There are many counts of this clone. The rearrangement links TRBV14 to TRBJ2-3, with a weak D call TRBD2 (6 bases). Trimming removed 4 bases from V and 7 bases from J, with 15 bases in between. This CDR3 is built from 14 residues. Germline values: CDR1 SGHDN, CDR2 FVKESK. The CDR3 DNA is TGTGCCAGCAGCCCGACTAGAGTGGCCCATACGCAGTATTTT. This codes for CASSPTRVAHTQYF.

The sample holds many counts of this clone. The chain couples TRBV6-6 to TRBJ2-7, with 8 bases fitting TRBD2. The CDR3 consists of 14 residues. Per the germline V gene, CDR1 is MNHNY and CDR2 is SVGAGI (reference sequence). V was clipped by 6 bases and J by 0 bases; unmatched bases: 4. The CDR3 protein is CASRTSGNSYEQYF. As DNA, the CDR3 is TGTGCCAGCAGAACTAGCGGAAACTCCTACGAGCAGTACTTC.

This clone was counted many times. The V gene is TRBV23-1, the J gene TRBJ1-5; TRBD1 aligns across 9 bases. TRBV23-1 is an ORF for which the function is uncertain. Losses at the gene ends were 0 bases for V and 2 bases for J; bases not matched to a gene: 5. The length of the CDR3 is 17 residues. The CDR3 region has the DNA TGCGCCAGCAGTCAATCCCCGGGGACAGGGTGCAATCAGCCCCAGCATTTT. Protein: CASSQSPGTGCNQPQHF.

The chain recombines TRBV7-9 with TRBJ2-7, with 7 bases identical to TRBD2. The germline V gene encodes CDR1 SEHNR and CDR2 FQNEAQ (reference sequence). V shed 5 bases, J shed 5 bases, and the junction held 12 bases outside the gene matches. The CDR3 covers 15 residues. The DNA of the CDR3 is TGTGCCAGCAGCGCTACTAGCGATCCCGCTAACGAGCAGTACTTC. This codes for CASSATSDPANEQYF.

This chain uses TRBV9 with TRBJ1-2; D gene unclear. The germline V and J ends were trimmed by 0 bases and 5 bases, with 14 bases remaining between them. Per germline, CDR1 SGDLS and CDR2 YYNGEE. CDR3 length: 15 residues. The CDR3 nucleotides are TGTGCCAGCAGCGTAGATTTCGCGGCCTTGTATGGCTACACCTTC. The encoded protein is CASSVDFAALYGYTF.

This clone was recorded many times. The V gene is TRBV29-1, the J gene TRBJ2-5, with TRBD1 identical over 7 bases. The CDR3 has 12 amino acids. From germline, CDR1 is SQVTM and CDR2 ANQGSEA. V shed 4 bases, J shed 2 bases, and the junction held 1 base outside the gene matches. CDR3 coding DNA: TGCAGCGTTGTGACAGGGCAAGAGACCCAGTACTTC. Translating gives CSVVTGQETQYF.

Only a few counts were recorded for this clone. The chain carries TRBV5-1 and TRBJ2-7; 7 bases line up with TRBD2. Trimming removed 4 bases from V and 2 bases from J; junction bases left unmatched: 9. The CDR3 is made up of 15 amino acids. CDR1 and CDR2 from the germline V gene are SGHRS and YFSETQ. For the CDR3, the DNA is TGCGCCAGCAGCCTACGGGGGAGCGGGACCTACGAGCAGTACTTC. Translation gives CASSLRGSGTYEQYF.

This clone was found a few times. The CDR3 DNA reads TGTGCCAGCAGCCAAGCGGGAAACACCATATATTTT. Translated: CASSQAGNTIYF. The chain links TRBV7-2 to TRBJ1-3; no firm D call. The CDR3 runs to 12 residues. Germline CDR1 is SGHTA and CDR2 is FQGNSA. Between the trimmed V and J ends, which lost 5 bases and 4 bases, there was a span of 6 bases.

This clone was counted between two and nine times. This chain links TRBV11-2 with TRBJ2-7; no definite D call. V was shortened by 5 bases and J by 0 bases, with 8 bases between the two germline ends. The CDR3 covers 13 residues. CDR1 and CDR2 (germline): SGHAT, FQNNGV. CDR3 loop: CASSPLNSYEQYF. The CDR3 bases are TGTGCCAGCAGCCCCCTAAACTCCTACGAGCAGTACTTC.

V is TRBV11-2 and J is TRBJ2-7; possible D gene TRBD2, 5 bases. Germline V gene data show CDR1 as SGHAT and CDR2 as FQNNGV. The V end lost 5 bases, the J end lost 3 bases, and 8 bases lay between the germline ends. CDR3 length equals 12 residues. CDR3 amino acids: CASSPTSYEQYF. DNA for the CDR3: TGTGCCAGCAGCCCTACTAGCTACGAGCAGTACTTC.

The CDR3 spells CASSSEGQGRNEQFF. The DNA of the CDR3 is TGTGCCAGCAGCTCGGAGGGACAGGGGCGCAATGAGCAGTTCTTC. The chain combines TRBV11-3 with TRBJ2-1; 10 bases fit TRBD1. CDR1 and CDR2 (germline): SGHNT, YENEEA. The junction had 6 bases not matched to a gene; V was cut back by 4 bases and J by 6 bases. CDR3 length: 15 amino acids.

This clone has more than one count but fewer than ten. This rearrangement joins TRBV2 to TRBJ2-5; TRBD2 aligns across 12 bases. Germline lookup yields CDR1 SNHLY and CDR2 FYNNEI. V was pared by 7 bases and J by 2 bases, with 11 bases of the junction left unmatched. This CDR3 comprises 17 residues. DNA of the CDR3: TGTGCCAGCATGAGGCTAGCGGGAGGGCGAGGACAAGAGACCCAGTACTTC. Amino acids: CASMRLAGGRGQETQYF.

This clone was detected a few times. The V call is TRBV6-5, the J call TRBJ2-3, with 7 bases matching TRBD2. Unmatched junction bases numbered 6, after V lost 6 bases and J lost 0 bases. The CDR3 contains 15 residues. The V gene's germline CDR1 is MNHEY and CDR2 SVGAGI. CDR3 DNA: TGTGCCAGCAGATCTCAGCGGGGAAGCACAGATACGCAGTATTTT. Translation: CASRSQRGSTDTQYF.

This chain joins TRBV2 and TRBJ1-3; 8 nucleotides agree with TRBD1. Trimming cost V 5 bases and J 4 bases; bases outside gene matches: 7. This CDR3 is 15 amino acids long. Looked up from germline, CDR1 is SNHLY and CDR2 is FYNNEI. The CDR3 is CASSLQGAGGNTIYF. The DNA for the CDR3 is TGTGCCAGCAGTTTGCAGGGGGCCGGGGGAAACACCATATATTTT.

This sequence joins TRBV7-2 and TRBJ1-1, with 7 bases lining up with TRBD1. With 4 bases clipped from V and 7 bases from J, the junction kept 3 bases outside the gene matches. Germline V CDR1 and CDR2: SGHTA, FQGNSA. CDR3 length: 12 residues. The CDR3 nucleotides are TGTGCCAGCAGCTCCCGGGACAGTGAAGCTTTCTTT. Translation: CASSSRDSEAFF.

This clone was counted many times. The V and J genes are TRBV5-4 and TRBJ2-6, with D possibly matching TRBD1 (7 bases). The CDR3 extends over 16 amino acids. V lost 6 bases to trimming and J lost 2 bases, with 15 bases between them. Germline V gives CDR1 SGHNT, CDR2 YYREEE (reference sequence). The DNA of the CDR3 is TGTGCCAGCAACCAGGGGGGCAAGGCTGGGGCCAACGTCCTGACTTTC. Translating gives CASNQGGKAGANVLTF. The complete variable domain, with remaining parts taken from reference TRBV5-4 and TRBJ2-6, reads ETGVTQSPTHLIKTRGQQVTLRCSSQSGHNTVSWYQQALGQGPQFIFQYYREEENGRGNFPPRFSGLQFPNYSSELNVNALELDDSALYLCASNQGGKAGANVLTFGAGSRLTVL.

This clone appeared a few times. The chain has TRBV30 and TRBJ2-1; a possible D gene is TRBD2 (6 bases). Looked up from germline, CDR1 is GTSNPN and CDR2 is SVGIG (reference sequence). This CDR3 has 15 amino acids. Trimming took 5 bases from V and 3 from J, leaving 17 bases between them. The CDR3 is CAWARAGTYYNEQFF. The CDR3 DNA follows: TGTGCCTGGGCTCGAGCCGGGACTTACTACAATGAGCAGTTCTTC.

This clone has a handful of counts. The V call is TRBV7-9, the J call TRBJ1-1; D not certain. Per germline, CDR1 SEHNR and CDR2 FQNEAQ (reference sequence). Trimming pared 3 bases from V and 3 bases from J, leaving 5 bases between. The CDR3 totals 12 residues. The CDR3 region has the DNA TGTGCCAGCAGCTTCCAGGACACTGAAGCTTTCTTT. Translation gives CASSFQDTEAFF.

The V call is TRBV5-4, the J call TRBJ2-1, with TRBD2 matching over 8 bases. The CDR3 spans 15 residues. V lost 0 bases to trimming and J lost 1 base; unmatched junction nucleotides: 0. Germline CDR1 and CDR2: SGHNT and YYREEE (reference sequence). CDR3 in amino acids: CASSLERGSYNEQFF. Written as DNA, the CDR3 is TGTGCCAGCAGCTTGGAGCGGGGGTCCTACAATGAGCAGTTCTTC.

This clone appeared many times. This chain links TRBV14 with TRBJ2-1, with 12 bases fitting TRBD2. This CDR3 has 15 residues. Germline trimming cut 8 bases from V and 7 bases from J; bases unmatched to any gene: 9. Germline assignment: CDR1 SGHDN and CDR2 FVKESK. DNA for the CDR3: TGTGCCAGCTCGTCACTAGCGGGAGGCCAGAATGAGCAGTTCTTC. It translates to CASSSLAGGQNEQFF.

The V call is TRBV21-1, the J call TRBJ2-4; the table assigns TRBD2, which was not confirmed against the DNA. TRBV21-1 corresponds to a pseudogene. CDR3 length equals 21 residues. The CDR3 reads CASNLGGLAGGPGAAKNIQYF. The CDR3 DNA sequence: TGTGCCAGCAACCTGGGGGGACTAGCGGGAGGGCCCGGAGCGGCCAAAAACATTCAGTACTTC.

This clone has just a few counts. The genes are TRBV10-3 and TRBJ2-7; 12 bases agree with TRBD2. This CDR3 has 13 amino acids. Trimming removed 10 bases from V and 3 bases from J; junction bases left unmatched: 4. The germline V gene has CDR1 ENHRY and CDR2 SYGVKD. CDR3 amino acids: CATQLAGGYEQYF. Here the CDR3 DNA reads TGTGCCACCCAACTAGCGGGAGGCTACGAGCAGTACTTC.

This sequence joins TRBV20-1 and TRBJ2-7, with D unresolved. The ends were cut back, 0 bases at V and 6 bases at J, with 6 bases in the middle. Germline CDR1 DFQATT, CDR2 SNEGSKA (reference sequence). The CDR3 is 11 amino acids. The CDR3 spells CSARDQFEQYF. Here the CDR3 DNA reads TGCAGTGCTAGAGATCAATTCGAGCAGTACTTC.

This clone was detected a few times. This chain connects TRBV19 to TRBJ2-1, with 7 bases matching TRBD2. CDR1 and CDR2 from the germline V gene are LNHDA and SQIVND (reference sequence). This CDR3 is 14 amino acids long. The V gene end was trimmed by 9 bases and the J gene end by 2 bases; junction bases not matched to a gene: 7. In nucleotides, the CDR3 is TGTGCCAGCCGAGGTCTAGCGGCCTACAATGAGCAGTTCTTC. Its protein is CASRGLAAYNEQFF.

This clone was counted only a few times. J is TRBJ2-1 and V is TRBV4-2; TRBD2 matches at 13 bases. V gave up 1 base and J gave up 8 bases; unmatched junction bases: 5. This CDR3 spans 16 amino acids. The germline gives CDR1 LGHNA, CDR2 YNFKEQ. CDR3 in amino acids: CASSQATSGRTHEQFF. CDR3 bases: TGTGCCAGCAGCCAAGCGACTAGCGGGAGGACCCATGAGCAGTTCTTC.

The chain joins TRBV7-8 to TRBJ1-2; tentative D call: TRBD1 (6 bases). Trimming pared 5 bases from V and 8 bases from J, leaving 15 bases between. The CDR3 consists of 13 residues. CDR1 and CDR2 (germline): SGHVS, FQNEAQ. The CDR3 reads CASSPYREGGYTF. In DNA, the CDR3 is TGTGCCAGCAGCCCTTACAGGGAAGGAGGCTACACCTTC.